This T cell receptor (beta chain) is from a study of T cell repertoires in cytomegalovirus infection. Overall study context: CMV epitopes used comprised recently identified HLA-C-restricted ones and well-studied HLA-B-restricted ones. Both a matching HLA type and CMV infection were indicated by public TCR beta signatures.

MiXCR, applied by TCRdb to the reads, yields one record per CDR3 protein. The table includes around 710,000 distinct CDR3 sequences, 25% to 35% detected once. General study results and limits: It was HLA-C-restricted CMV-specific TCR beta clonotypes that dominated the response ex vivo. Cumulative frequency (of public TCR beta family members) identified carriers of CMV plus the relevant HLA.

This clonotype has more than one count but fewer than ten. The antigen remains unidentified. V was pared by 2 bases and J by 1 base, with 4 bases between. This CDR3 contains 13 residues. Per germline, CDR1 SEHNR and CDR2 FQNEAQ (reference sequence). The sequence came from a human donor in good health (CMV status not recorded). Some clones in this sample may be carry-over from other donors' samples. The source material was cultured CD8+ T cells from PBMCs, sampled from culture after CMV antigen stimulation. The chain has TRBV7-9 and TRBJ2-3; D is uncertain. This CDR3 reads CASSLFRTDTQYF. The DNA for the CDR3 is TGTGCCAGCAGCTTATTCCGCACAGATACGCAGTATTTT.